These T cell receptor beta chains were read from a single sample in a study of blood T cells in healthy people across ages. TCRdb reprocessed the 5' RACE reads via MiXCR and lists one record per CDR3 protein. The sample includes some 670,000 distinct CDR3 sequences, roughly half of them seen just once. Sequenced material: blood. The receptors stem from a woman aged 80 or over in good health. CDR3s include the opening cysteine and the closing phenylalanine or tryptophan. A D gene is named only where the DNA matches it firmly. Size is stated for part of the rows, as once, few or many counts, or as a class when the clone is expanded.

CDR3nt: TGTGCCAGCAGCTTCGTATCAGGGGAGCAGTACTTC; CDR3aa: CASSFVSGEQYF; d_gene: .; abundance: .; j_gene: TRBJ2-7; v_gene: TRBV7-2
CDR3nt: TGCAGCGTTGCACTAGCGGGAGGGCATGCTGAGCAGTTCTTC; CDR3aa: CSVALAGGHAEQFF; d_gene: TRBD2; abundance: many; j_gene: TRBJ2-1; v_gene: TRBV29-1
CDR3nt: TGTGCCAGCAGCTTAGATGCCCTGACGGGGGACGAGCAGTACTTC; CDR3aa: CASSLDALTGDEQYF; d_gene: .; abundance: .; j_gene: TRBJ2-7; v_gene: TRBV11-2
CDR3nt: TGTGCCACCAAGCGAACCAGGAGCACTGAAGCTTTCTTT; CDR3aa: CATKRTRSTEAFF; d_gene: .; abundance: .; j_gene: TRBJ1-1; v_gene: TRBV15
CDR3nt: TGCCCCTGGGTGGGTGAGACCCAGTACTTC; CDR3aa: CPWVGETQYF; d_gene: .; abundance: once; j_gene: TRBJ2-5; v_gene: TRBV5-1
CDR3nt: TGTGCCAGCACTCTCGGGACAGGGGGAGAGACCCAGTACTTC; CDR3aa: CASTLGTGGETQYF; d_gene: TRBD1; abundance: .; j_gene: TRBJ2-5; v_gene: TRBV2
CDR3nt: TGTGCCAGCAGCGACCGACAGGACCAGCACCCGGATACGCAGTATTTT; CDR3aa: CASSDRQDQHPDTQYF; d_gene: .; abundance: many; j_gene: TRBJ2-3; v_gene: TRBV3-1
CDR3nt: TGTGCCAGCAAACCAGGGATATACGAGCAGTACTTC; CDR3aa: CASKPGIYEQYF; d_gene: .; abundance: .; j_gene: TRBJ2-7; v_gene: TRBV2
CDR3nt: TGTGCCAGCTCGTCCGGGACAGGGGACACAGATACGCAGTATTTT; CDR3aa: CASSSGTGDTDTQYF; d_gene: TRBD1; abundance: many; j_gene: TRBJ2-3; v_gene: TRBV18
CDR3nt: TGTGCCAGCAGCCTAGGGGGCCCGACGGGAAAACTGTTTTTT; CDR3aa: CASSLGGPTGKLFF; d_gene: TRBD1; abundance: few; j_gene: TRBJ1-4; v_gene: TRBV7-2
CDR3nt: TGTGCCAGCAGCCATTGGACAGGGTCGAGCTATGGCTACACCTTC; CDR3aa: CASSHWTGSSYGYTF; d_gene: TRBD1; abundance: few; j_gene: TRBJ1-2; v_gene: TRBV3-1
CDR3nt: TGTGCCAGCAGTTACTCGAGGACAGGGTCCCATGAGCAGTTCTTC; CDR3aa: CASSYSRTGSHEQFF; d_gene: TRBD1; abundance: .; j_gene: TRBJ2-1; v_gene: TRBV6-5
CDR3nt: TGTGCCAGCAGTCCGAGCCGGGACAACGTCCTGACTTTC; CDR3aa: CASSPSRDNVLTF; d_gene: .; abundance: .; j_gene: TRBJ2-6; v_gene: TRBV12-3/TRBV12-4
CDR3nt: TGTGCCAGTAGTATACGGGCATCCACCTCTGGGGCCAACGTCCTGACTTTC; CDR3aa: CASSIRASTSGANVLTF; d_gene: .; abundance: .; j_gene: TRBJ2-6; v_gene: TRBV19
CDR3nt: TGCAGTGCTAGAGAATTCGGACTAGCGGGGGTCGGTGAGCAGTTCTTC; CDR3aa: CSAREFGLAGVGEQFF; d_gene: TRBD2; abundance: .; j_gene: TRBJ2-1; v_gene: TRBV20-1
CDR3nt: TGTGCCAGCAGTCTCAAATCGAGGGGCCTAACGCGGGAGACCCAGTACTTC; CDR3aa: CASSLKSRGLTRETQYF; d_gene: .; abundance: .; j_gene: TRBJ2-5; v_gene: TRBV25-1
CDR3nt: TGTGCCAGCAGCGCTGACAGGGAGCAGGAAAAACTGTTTTTT; CDR3aa: CASSADREQEKLFF; d_gene: TRBD1; abundance: .; j_gene: TRBJ1-4; v_gene: TRBV5-6
CDR3nt: TGCAGTGCTAGAGATCGGGCAGGGGGCTCGGGCACTGAAGCTTTCTTT; CDR3aa: CSARDRAGGSGTEAFF; d_gene: TRBD1; abundance: .; j_gene: TRBJ1-1; v_gene: TRBV20-1
CDR3nt: TGTGCCATCAGAACAGGGCTGGGTGAAAAACTGTTTTTT; CDR3aa: CAIRTGLGEKLFF; d_gene: .; abundance: many; j_gene: TRBJ1-4; v_gene: TRBV10-3
CDR3nt: TGTGCCAGCAGCGTCTACGCGGGGGGAGATGGCTACACCTTC; CDR3aa: CASSVYAGGDGYTF; d_gene: .; abundance: .; j_gene: TRBJ1-2; v_gene: TRBV9
CDR3nt: TGTGCCAGCAGCCAAGAGGCCCTCACCGAGCAGTACTTC; CDR3aa: CASSQEALTEQYF; d_gene: .; abundance: .; j_gene: TRBJ2-7; v_gene: TRBV14
CDR3nt: TGTGCCAGCAGCCTCACTAGCGGGAGAAGCACCGGGGAGCTGTTTTTT; CDR3aa: CASSLTSGRSTGELFF; d_gene: TRBD2; abundance: few; j_gene: TRBJ2-2; v_gene: TRBV7-9
CDR3nt: TGTGCCAGCAAGCTAGCGGGTCAGACCCAGTACTTC; CDR3aa: CASKLAGQTQYF; d_gene: TRBD2; abundance: .; j_gene: TRBJ2-5; v_gene: TRBV2
CDR3nt: TGTGCCAGCAGTTTACCTCCCGGGGCCCAACGGGCAGCTACGCTGTATTTT; CDR3aa: CASSLPPGAQRAATLYF; d_gene: .; abundance: few; j_gene: TRBJ2-3; v_gene: TRBV28
CDR3nt: TGCGCCAGCAGATATACTAGCGGGAGGGCCGATACGCAGTATTTT; CDR3aa: CASRYTSGRADTQYF; d_gene: TRBD2; abundance: once; j_gene: TRBJ2-3; v_gene: TRBV5-1
CDR3nt: TGTGCCAGCAGCCAAGATCTATCCAGGACTAGCGGGGGGGGAGATACGCAGTATTTT; CDR3aa: CASSQDLSRTSGGGDTQYF; d_gene: TRBD2; abundance: .; j_gene: TRBJ2-3; v_gene: TRBV4-2
CDR3nt: TGTGCCAGCATTAATCACAGGGGAGGATCCTACGAGCAGTACTTC; CDR3aa: CASINHRGGSYEQYF; d_gene: .; abundance: .; j_gene: TRBJ2-7; v_gene: TRBV28
CDR3nt: TGTGCCAGCAGTGCTCGACAGTTAGCTAACTATGGCTACACCTTC; CDR3aa: CASSARQLANYGYTF; d_gene: .; abundance: many; j_gene: TRBJ1-2; v_gene: TRBV27
CDR3nt: TGCAGTGCTAGAGAGGGGGGCGACGTGGAGACCCAGTACTTC; CDR3aa: CSAREGGDVETQYF; d_gene: .; abundance: few; j_gene: TRBJ2-5; v_gene: TRBV20-1
CDR3nt: TGTGCCAGCAGTTTAGAAGTGGCTTCGGAGGAGCAGTACTTC; CDR3aa: CASSLEVASEEQYF; d_gene: .; abundance: .; j_gene: TRBJ2-7; v_gene: TRBV12-3/TRBV12-4
CDR3nt: TGTGCCAGCAGCCTCCTGGGGACTAGTTCGGGGTACGAGCAGTACTTC; CDR3aa: CASSLLGTSSGYEQYF; d_gene: TRBD2; abundance: .; j_gene: TRBJ2-7; v_gene: TRBV4-2
CDR3nt: TGCAGTGCCACCTGGACAGATACGCAGTATTTT; CDR3aa: CSATWTDTQYF; d_gene: .; abundance: .; j_gene: TRBJ2-3; v_gene: TRBV20-1
CDR3nt: TGTGCCAGCAGTTACAGCGGGCAGGGGACTTACAATGAGCAGTTCTTC; CDR3aa: CASSYSGQGTYNEQFF; d_gene: .; abundance: many; j_gene: TRBJ2-1; v_gene: TRBV6-6
CDR3nt: TGTGCCAGCAGTTCTAGCGGGGGAAACGCGCAGTATTTT; CDR3aa: CASSSSGGNAQYF; d_gene: TRBD2; abundance: many; j_gene: TRBJ2-3; v_gene: TRBV6-6